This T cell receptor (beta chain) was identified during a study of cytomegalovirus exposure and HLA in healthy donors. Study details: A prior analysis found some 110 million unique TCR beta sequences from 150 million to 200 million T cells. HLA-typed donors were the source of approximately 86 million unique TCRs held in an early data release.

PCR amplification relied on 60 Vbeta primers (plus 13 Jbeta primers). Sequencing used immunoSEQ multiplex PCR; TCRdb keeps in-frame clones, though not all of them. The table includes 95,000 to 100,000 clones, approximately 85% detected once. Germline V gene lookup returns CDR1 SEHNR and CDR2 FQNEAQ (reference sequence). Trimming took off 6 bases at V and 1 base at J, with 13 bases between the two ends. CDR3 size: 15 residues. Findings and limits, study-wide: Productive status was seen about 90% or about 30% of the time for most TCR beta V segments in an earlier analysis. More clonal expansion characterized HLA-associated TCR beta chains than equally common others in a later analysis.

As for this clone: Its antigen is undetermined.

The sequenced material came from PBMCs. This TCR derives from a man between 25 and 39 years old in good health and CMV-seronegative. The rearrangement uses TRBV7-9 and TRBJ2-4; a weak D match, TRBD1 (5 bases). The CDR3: CASSQPGMAKNIQYF. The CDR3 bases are TGTGCCAGCAGTCAGCCAGGGATGGCCAAAAACATTCAGTACTTC.